There are a few counts of the clone carrying this TCR beta chain. Germline V lookup: CDR1 LNHDA, CDR2 SQIVND (reference sequence). With 1 base clipped from V and 2 bases from J, the junction kept 8 bases outside the gene matches. The CDR3 is 17 residues long. The data derive from a study of blood T cell repertoires in COVID-19. Turning to the study itself: The samples span acute and convalescent COVID-19 from the United States, Italy and Spain. PBMCs, B-cell-depleted T cells, or T cells provided the cDNA or gDNA that made up the material.

Authors' processing steps: Amplification from reference gene primers served as the basis for estimated nucleated cell counts. Libraries were prepared by immunoSEQ multiplex PCR; TCRdb keeps only in-frame clonotypes and omits some of them. The V and J calls and clone size were taken over from that table, and D and trimming were inferred from the DNA. The table records 230,000 or so clones, 80% to 85% of them present only once. The receptor's source is a human donor in a cohort sampled during active COVID-19. The V and J genes are TRBV19 and TRBJ2-7, with 10 bases that match TRBD1. The specimen sequenced was peripheral blood. CDR3 DNA: TGTGCCAGTAGTATAGGCCCCCCGGGACAGGGGCCCTACGAGCAGTACTTC. Its protein product is CASSIGPPGQGPYEQYF. The full variable domain, rest sourced from reference TRBV19 and TRBJ2-7, is DGGITQSPKYLFRKEGQNVTLSCEQNLNHDAMYWYRQDPGQGLRLIYYSQIVNDFQKGDIAEGYSVSREKKESFPLTVTSAQKNPTAFYLCASSIGPPGQGPYEQYFGPGTRLTVT.